The next 12 T cell receptor beta chains were all read from a single sample in a study of T cell repertoires in aging, cancer and after chemotherapy. A mixed TRB-A/B primer pool amplified rearranged TRB by multiplex touch-down PCR. One entry per CDR3 protein results from TCRdb running MiXCR on the multiplex PCR reads. The sample yields thousands of distinct CDR3 sequences, about 20% seen once. Peripheral blood genomic DNA, not sorted cells or RNA, was the template. The sample was blood. These receptors originate from a human donor with a blood cancer.

Judged by abundance, this clonotype is medium-sized. The rearrangement links TRBV6-4 to TRBJ1-5; 10 nucleotides line up with TRBD1. Trimming removed 5 bases from V and 5 bases from J; junction bases left unmatched: 3. The CDR3 has 14 residues. Germline CDR1 reads MRHNA; CDR2 reads SNTAGT. This chain's CDR3 is CASSRDRGDQPQHF. The CDR3 region has the DNA TGTGCCAGCAGTAGGGACAGGGGAGATCAGCCCCAGCATTTT.

This clonotype is classed as medium-sized. The V and J genes are TRBV6-1 and TRBJ1-2; 7 bases are a match to TRBD1. The CDR3 is 14 amino acids. V dropped 6 bases and J dropped 4; count of bases not matched to a gene: 8. Germline CDR1 MNHNS, CDR2 SASEGT. CDR3 residues: CASSQGQGVYGYTF. In nucleotides, the CDR3 is TGTGCCAGCAGCCAGGGGCAGGGGGTCTATGGCTACACCTTC.

By sample share, this clonotype is medium-sized. The chain combines TRBV12-3 or TRBV12-4 with TRBJ1-1; D remains unclear. CDR3 size: 13 residues. Trimming took off 3 bases at V and 1 base at J, with 6 bases between the two ends. The CDR3 bases are TGTGCCAGCAGTTTCACGGGGAACACTGAAGCTTTCTTT. Its translation is CASSFTGNTEAFF.

J is TRBJ2-4 and V is TRBV5-6; 7 nucleotides align to TRBD2. The V and J ends lost 4 bases and 4 bases, in that order; junction bases with no gene match: 11. The CDR3 has 16 amino acids. CDR1 SGHDT and CDR2 YYEEEE come from the germline V gene. This chain's CDR3 is CASSQGASGLKNIQYF. In nucleotides, the CDR3 is TGTGCCAGCAGCCAAGGGGCTAGCGGATTAAAAAACATTCAGTACTTC.

Relative to its sample, this clonotype is large (0.1 to 1%). The chain is built from TRBV29-1 and TRBJ1-1; no firm D call. The CDR3 runs to 12 residues. Per the germline V gene, CDR1 is SQVTM and CDR2 is ANQGSEA. With 7 bases removed from V and 2 bases from J, the gap between germline ends came to 11 bases. In DNA, the CDR3 is TGCAGCGGCGGGAAGTCCAACACTGAAGCTTTCTTT. Amino acid sequence: CSGGKSNTEAFF.

By share of the sample, this clonotype is medium-sized. The chain is built from TRBV12-3 or TRBV12-4 and TRBJ1-2; D not certain. V lost 5 bases, J lost 0 bases, and 16 bases lay in between. CDR3 length: 16 amino acids. The CDR3 loop reads CASSPETSQANYGYTF. CDR3 coding DNA: TGTGCCAGCAGTCCGGAGACAAGCCAAGCTAACTATGGCTACACCTTC.

V and J are TRBV10-3 and TRBJ2-3; TRBD2 aligns across 16 bases. Per the germline V gene, CDR1 is ENHRY and CDR2 is SYGVKD. Trimming cost V 2 bases and J 6 bases; bases outside gene matches: 8. This CDR3 spans 18 amino acids. CDR3 in DNA: TGTGCCATCAGTGAGCCGGGCGGGACTAGCGGGGGGGCGGATACGCAGTATTTT. The encoded protein is CAISEPGGTSGGADTQYF.

By sample share, this clonotype is medium-sized (0.01 to 0.1%). CDR3 sequence reads: CASSSSGFYEQYF. Written as DNA, the CDR3 is TGTGCCAGCAGCTCTAGCGGCTTCTACGAGCAGTACTTC. The rearrangement links TRBV11-3 to TRBJ2-7; 7 bases are a match to TRBD2. J was trimmed by 3 bases and V by 4 bases; bases with no gene match: 3. Germline CDR1 and CDR2: SGHNT and YENEEA. There are 13 residues in the CDR3.

Only a few counts were recorded for this clonotype. The rearrangement links TRBV7-2 to TRBJ2-7; 13 nucleotides agree with TRBD2. CDR3 length: 13 residues. Germline values: CDR1 SGHTA, CDR2 FQGNSA. Trimming took 5 bases from V and 6 from J; bases not matched to a gene: 1. The CDR3 protein is CASSGLAGVEQYF. The CDR3 nucleotides are TGTGCCAGCAGCGGACTAGCGGGAGTCGAGCAGTACTTC.

By proportion, this clonotype is large. The rearrangement links TRBV6-4 to TRBJ2-2, with TRBD2 identical over 8 bases. Germline trimming cut 5 bases from V and 4 bases from J; bases unmatched to any gene: 6. CDR1 is MRHNA, CDR2 SNTAGT, per germline. CDR3 size: 15 residues. The CDR3 loop reads CASSQLAGSTGELFF. In nucleotides, the CDR3 is TGTGCCAGCAGTCAGCTAGCGGGTTCCACCGGGGAGCTGTTTTTT.

V usage is TRBV2 and J usage is TRBJ2-7; 11 bases fit TRBD2. V gave up 6 bases and J gave up 6 bases; unmatched junction bases: 4. Germline CDR1 reads SNHLY; CDR2 reads FYNNEI. This CDR3 contains 13 residues. CDR3 bases: TGTGCCAGCAGGGCGGGGACTAGCGGCGAGCAGTACTTC. It yields the protein CASRAGTSGEQYF.

This clonotype is deemed medium-sized. The chain combines TRBV11-3 with TRBJ1-1; the D gene is possibly TRBD1 (5 bases). V shed 5 bases and J shed 10 bases, with 11 bases lying between them. Looked up from germline, CDR1 is SGHNT and CDR2 is YENEEA. The CDR3 totals 11 residues. The CDR3 loop reads CASSLDKRAFF. The CDR3 nucleotides are TGTGCCAGCAGCCTGGACAAGAGAGCTTTCTTT.